This T cell receptor beta chain emerged from a study of T-cell reconstitution after alpha-beta-depleted transplantation in children. The study, taken as a whole, reports: The high TCRbeta diversity at day 60 in some patients came from surviving recipient T cells and thymic progenitors. Newly made T cells mostly supplied T-cell counts and diversity one year after transplant. As was reported, about two months after transplant, alpha-beta T cells came from several hundred expanded graft clones.

Note on this clonotype: Its target is unknown.

TCRbeta library preparation incorporated unique molecular identifiers. TCRdb recomputed calls from the PCR reads with MiXCR, one row per CDR3 protein. The profile shows about 540,000 distinct CDR3 sequences, over 25% of them singletons. The germline gives CDR1 SGHRS, CDR2 YFSETQ. The CDR3 runs to 17 residues. The trim removed 4 bases at V and 2 bases at J, leaving 6 bases unmatched. The starting material was PBMCs, obtained before TCRalphabeta/CD19-depleted stem cell transplant. This TCR was recovered from a boy less than two years old with Wiskott-Aldrich syndrome, due to receive a stem cell transplant. This chain links TRBV5-1 with TRBJ2-6, with 10 bases aligning to TRBD2. The CDR3 here is CASSQLAGDAGANVLTF. Written as DNA, the CDR3 is TGCGCCAGCAGCCAGCTAGCGGGAGATGCTGGGGCCAACGTCCTGACTTTC.